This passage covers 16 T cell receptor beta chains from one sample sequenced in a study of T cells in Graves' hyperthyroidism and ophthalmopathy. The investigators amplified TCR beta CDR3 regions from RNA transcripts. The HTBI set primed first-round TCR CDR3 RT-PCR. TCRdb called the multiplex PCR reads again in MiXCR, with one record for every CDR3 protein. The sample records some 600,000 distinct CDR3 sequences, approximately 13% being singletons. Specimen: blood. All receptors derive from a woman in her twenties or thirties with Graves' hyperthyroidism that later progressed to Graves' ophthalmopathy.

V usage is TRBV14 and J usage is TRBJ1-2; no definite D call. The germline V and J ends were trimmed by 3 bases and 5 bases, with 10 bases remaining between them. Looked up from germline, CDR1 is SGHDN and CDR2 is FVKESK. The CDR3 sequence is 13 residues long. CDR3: CASSQTEKYGYTF. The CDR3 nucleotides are TGTGCCAGCAGCCAGACGGAGAAGTATGGCTACACCTTC.

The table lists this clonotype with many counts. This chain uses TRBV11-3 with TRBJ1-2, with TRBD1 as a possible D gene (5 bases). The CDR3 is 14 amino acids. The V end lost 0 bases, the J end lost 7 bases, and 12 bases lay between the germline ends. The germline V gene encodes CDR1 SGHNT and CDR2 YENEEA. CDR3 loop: CASSLEGLGGGYTF. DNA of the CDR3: TGTGCCAGCAGCTTAGAGGGCCTTGGGGGTGGCTACACCTTC. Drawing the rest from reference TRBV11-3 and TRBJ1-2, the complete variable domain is EAGVVQSPRYKIIEKKQPVAFWCNPISGHNTLYWYLQNLGQGPELLIRYENEEAVDDSQLPKDRFSAERLKGVDSTLKIQPAELGDSAVYLCASSLEGLGGGYTFGSGTRLTVV.

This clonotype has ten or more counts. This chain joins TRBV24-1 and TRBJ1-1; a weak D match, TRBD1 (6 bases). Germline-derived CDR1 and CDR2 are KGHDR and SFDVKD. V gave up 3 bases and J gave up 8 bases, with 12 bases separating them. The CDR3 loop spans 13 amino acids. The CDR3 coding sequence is TGTGCCACCAGTGATCCTCAGGGGACCGAAGCTTTCTTT. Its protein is CATSDPQGTEAFF.

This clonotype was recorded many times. The CDR3 bases are TGTGCCAGCAGCTTCTCAATTCTGGGGGGATATGAAGGCTACACCTTC. Its translation: CASSFSILGGYEGYTF. The chain uses TRBV7-2 and TRBJ1-2; tentative D call: TRBD1 (5 bases). The V end lost 3 bases, the J end lost 8 bases, and 22 bases lay between the germline ends. Germline V gene data show CDR1 as SGHTA and CDR2 as FQGNSA. The CDR3 covers 16 residues.

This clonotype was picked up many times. The CDR3 loop is CSASDVSNTEAFF. The CDR3 DNA reads TGCAGTGCTAGTGACGTATCGAACACTGAAGCTTTCTTT. The chain uses TRBV20-1 and TRBJ1-1; no clear D gene. The CDR3 consists of 13 residues. V was trimmed by 3 bases and J by 1 base, leaving 9 bases between them. The V gene's germline CDR1 is DFQATT and CDR2 SNEGSKA (reference sequence).

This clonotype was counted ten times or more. Here the CDR3 DNA reads TGTGCCAGCAGCTCGAGGGAGGGCCTGGGTGAGCAGTTCTTC. It translates to CASSSREGLGEQFF. The chain is built from TRBV11-2 and TRBJ2-1; 7 bases are a match to TRBD2. After removal of 4 bases from V and 9 bases from J, the junction contained 9 bases not matched to a gene. CDR3 length equals 14 residues. CDR1 is SGHAT, CDR2 FQNNGV, per germline. Drawing the rest from reference TRBV11-2 and TRBJ2-1, the complete variable domain is EAGVAQSPRYKIIEKRQSVAFWCNPISGHATLYWYQQILGQGPKLLIQFQNNGVVDDSQLPKDRFSAERLKGVDSTLKIQPAKLEDSAVYLCASSSREGLGEQFFGPGTRLTVL.

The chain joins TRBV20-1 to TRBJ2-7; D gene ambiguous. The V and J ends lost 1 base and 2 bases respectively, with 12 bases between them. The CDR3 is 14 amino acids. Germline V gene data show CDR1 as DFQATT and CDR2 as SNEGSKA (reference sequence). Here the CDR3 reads CSARGESVAYEQYF. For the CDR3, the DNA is TGCAGTGCTAGAGGAGAGAGTGTTGCCTACGAGCAGTACTTC.

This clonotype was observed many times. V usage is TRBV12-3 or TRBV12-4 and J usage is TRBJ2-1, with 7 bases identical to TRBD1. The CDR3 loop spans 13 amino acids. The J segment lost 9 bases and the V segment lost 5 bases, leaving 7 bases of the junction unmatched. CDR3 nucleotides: TGTGCCAGCAGTCGACAGGGTCTCGCTGAGCAGTTCTTC. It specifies CASSRQGLAEQFF.

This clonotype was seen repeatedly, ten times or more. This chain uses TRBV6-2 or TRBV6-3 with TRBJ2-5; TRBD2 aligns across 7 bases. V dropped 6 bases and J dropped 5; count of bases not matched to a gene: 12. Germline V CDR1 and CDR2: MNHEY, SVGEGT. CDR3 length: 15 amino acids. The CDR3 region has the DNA TGTGCCAGCAGCTCCGCGGGAGAAGGATTGGAGACCCAGTACTTC. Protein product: CASSSAGEGLETQYF.

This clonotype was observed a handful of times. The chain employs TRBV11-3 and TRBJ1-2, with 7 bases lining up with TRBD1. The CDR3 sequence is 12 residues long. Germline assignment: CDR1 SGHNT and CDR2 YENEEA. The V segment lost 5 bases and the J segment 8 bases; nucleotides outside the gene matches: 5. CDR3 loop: CASSDRVGGYTF. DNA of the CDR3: TGTGCCAGCAGCGACAGGGTTGGCGGCTACACCTTC.

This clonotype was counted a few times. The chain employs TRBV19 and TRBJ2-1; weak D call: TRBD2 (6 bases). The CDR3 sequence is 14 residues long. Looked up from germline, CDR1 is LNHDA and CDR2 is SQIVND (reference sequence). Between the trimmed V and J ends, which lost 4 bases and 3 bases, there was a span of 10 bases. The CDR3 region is CASSTAGGYNEQFF. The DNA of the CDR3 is TGTGCCAGTAGTACCGCCGGGGGCTACAATGAGCAGTTCTTC.

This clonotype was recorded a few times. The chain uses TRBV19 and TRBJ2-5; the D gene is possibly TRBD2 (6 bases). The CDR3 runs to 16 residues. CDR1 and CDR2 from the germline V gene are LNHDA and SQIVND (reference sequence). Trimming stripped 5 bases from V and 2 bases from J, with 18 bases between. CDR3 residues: CASSVSGTAGQETQYF. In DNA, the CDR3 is TGTGCCAGTAGTGTCTCCGGGACTGCGGGGCAAGAGACCCAGTACTTC.

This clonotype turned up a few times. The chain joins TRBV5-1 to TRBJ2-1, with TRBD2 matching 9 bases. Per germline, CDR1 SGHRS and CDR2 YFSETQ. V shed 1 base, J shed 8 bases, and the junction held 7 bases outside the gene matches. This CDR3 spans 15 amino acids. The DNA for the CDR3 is TGCGCCAGCAGCTTGAGCGGGAGGCCGCACGATGAGCAGTTCTTC. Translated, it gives CASSLSGRPHDEQFF.

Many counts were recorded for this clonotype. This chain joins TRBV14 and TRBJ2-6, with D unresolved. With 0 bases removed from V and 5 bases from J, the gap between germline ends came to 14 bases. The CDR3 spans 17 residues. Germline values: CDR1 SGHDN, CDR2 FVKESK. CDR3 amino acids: CASSQDRSGGWANVLTF. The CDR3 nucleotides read TGTGCCAGCAGCCAAGATAGATCCGGTGGATGGGCCAACGTCCTGACTTTC.

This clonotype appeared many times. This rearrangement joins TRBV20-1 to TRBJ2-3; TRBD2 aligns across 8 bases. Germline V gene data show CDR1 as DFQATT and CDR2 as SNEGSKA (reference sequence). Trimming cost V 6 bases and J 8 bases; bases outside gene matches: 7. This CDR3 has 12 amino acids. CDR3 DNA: TGCAGTGCCCCATCGCGGGAGGTTACGCAGTATTTT. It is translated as CSAPSREVTQYF.

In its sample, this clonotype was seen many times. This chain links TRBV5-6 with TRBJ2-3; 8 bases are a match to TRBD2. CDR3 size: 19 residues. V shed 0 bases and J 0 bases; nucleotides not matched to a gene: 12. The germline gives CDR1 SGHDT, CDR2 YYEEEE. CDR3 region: CASSLGWWETSGSTDTQYF. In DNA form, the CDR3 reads TGTGCCAGCAGCTTGGGGTGGTGGGAAACTAGCGGTAGCACAGATACGCAGTATTTT.